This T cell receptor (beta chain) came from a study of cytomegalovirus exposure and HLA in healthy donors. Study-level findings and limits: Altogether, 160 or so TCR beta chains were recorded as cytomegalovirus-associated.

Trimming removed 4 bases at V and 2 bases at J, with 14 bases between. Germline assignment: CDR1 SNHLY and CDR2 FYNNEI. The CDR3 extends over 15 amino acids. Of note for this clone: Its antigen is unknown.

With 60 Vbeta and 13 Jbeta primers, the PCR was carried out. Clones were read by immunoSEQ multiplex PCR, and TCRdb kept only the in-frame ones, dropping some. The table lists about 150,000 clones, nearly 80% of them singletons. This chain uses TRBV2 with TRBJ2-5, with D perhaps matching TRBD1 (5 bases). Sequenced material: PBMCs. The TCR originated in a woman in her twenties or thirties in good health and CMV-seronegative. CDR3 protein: CASSAAWGPQETQYF. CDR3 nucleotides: TGTGCCAGCAGTGCGGCGTGGGGCCCACAAGAGACCCAGTACTTC.